This is a list of T cell receptor beta chains from one sample in a study of T cell responses to AZD1222 COVID-19 vaccine. Here immunoSEQ multiplex PCR was the method, and the copy in TCRdb shows in-frame clones only, minus some. The profile shows approximately 200,000 clones, approximately 93% of them singletons. Sequences were derived from peripheral blood, sampled 28 days after the second AZD1222 dose. The source is an adult who received the AZD1222 COVID-19 vaccine. Both conserved end residues are part of each CDR3. The D gene is left open where the match is weak. Clone size is not always given. Where it is, it says once, few, many or a class for expanded clones.

v_call	j_call	d_call	clone_size	cdr3_nt	cdr3_aa
TRBV4-3	TRBJ2-3	-	-	TGCGCCAGCAGCCAAGGGGCGGGATCTTCTAGCACAGATACGCAGTATTTT	CASSQGAGSSSTDTQYF
TRBV19	TRBJ2-1	-	-	TGTGCCAGTAGTATAGCTGGAGGGGGTACAGGGGTCCCCGATGAGCAGTTCTTC	CASSIAGGGTGVPDEQFF
TRBV29-1	TRBJ1-5	-	-	TGCAGCGTTGTGGGGGATAGCAATCAGCCCCAGCATTTT	CSVVGDSNQPQHF
TRBV4-2	TRBJ1-1	TRBD1	-	TGTGCCAGCAGCCAAGCAGACAGGGGGAACACTGAAGCTTTCTTT	CASSQADRGNTEAFF
TRBV7-9	TRBJ2-3	TRBD1	-	TGTGCCAGCAGCTTAGCGTCTGCGGGACAGGCCACAGATACGCAGTATTTT	CASSLASAGQATDTQYF
TRBV10-1	TRBJ1-3	-	-	TGCGCCAGCAGTGACAGAGAGATCCACTCTGGAAACACCATATATTTT	CASSDREIHSGNTIYF
TRBV12-3/TRBV12-4	TRBJ1-2	TRBD1	-	TGTGCCAGCAGTTTCGGGACAGAGTATGGCTACACCTTC	CASSFGTEYGYTF
TRBV28	TRBJ1-5	-	-	TGTGCCAGCAGTACCTTAGGGGGGGATCAGCCCCAGCATTTT	CASSTLGGDQPQHF
TRBV5-1	TRBJ2-7	-	-	TGCGCCAGCAGCGTAGACAGCTACGAGCAGTACTTC	CASSVDSYEQYF
TRBV9	TRBJ1-1	-	-	TGTGCCAGCAGAGGCGGTGGGGACACTGAAGCTTTCTTT	CASRGGGDTEAFF
TRBV7-2	TRBJ1-5	-	-	TGTGCCAGCAGCTTAGAGGGAGCCCAGGGAAGCAATCAGCCCCAGCATTTT	CASSLEGAQGSNQPQHF
TRBV11-2	TRBJ1-2	TRBD1	-	TGTGCCAGCAGCCGCGACAGGGGAGGGAAAGGCTACACCTTC	CASSRDRGGKGYTF
TRBV10-2	TRBJ1-4	-	-	TGCGCCAGCAGTGAGGGGAACGAAAAACTGTTTTTT	CASSEGNEKLFF
TRBV7-2	TRBJ2-3	TRBD2	-	TGTGCCATCTCAGCGGGGGGCTGGGATACGCAGTATTTT	CAISAGGWDTQYF
TRBV9	TRBJ2-2	-	-	TGTGCCAGCAGCGTAGGTCTGGGGAACACCGGGGAGCTGTTTTTT	CASSVGLGNTGELFF
TRBV7-2	TRBJ1-4	-	-	TGTGCCAGCAGCGCAGGGCCAACTAATGAAAAACTGTTTTTT	CASSAGPTNEKLFF
TRBV6-5	TRBJ1-6	-	-	TGTGCCAGCAGTTACGGCCAGGGGCCTGGTTCACCCCTCCACTTT	CASSYGQGPGSPLHF
TRBV9	TRBJ1-3	-	-	TGTGCCAGCAGCGTAGCTGGATCCGAGGCCATATATTTT	CASSVAGSEAIYF
TRBV6-5	TRBJ2-3	-	-	TGTGCCAGCAGTTATGGGGAACAGGGCAAGACAGATACGCAGTATTTT	CASSYGEQGKTDTQYF
TRBV4-3	TRBJ1-1	-	-	TGCGCCAGCAGCGATGGACCAAGCATGAACACTGAAGCTTTCTTT	CASSDGPSMNTEAFF
TRBV27	TRBJ2-7	TRBD1	-	TGTGCCAGCAGTATAAGGACAGGTCGAGTATCCTACGAGCAGTACTTC	CASSIRTGRVSYEQYF
TRBV30	TRBJ1-1	-	-	TGTGCCTGGAAAGACAGGACCAGGGTGAGGAGCACTGAAGCTTTCTTT	CAWKDRTRVRSTEAFF
TRBV9	TRBJ1-1	-	few	TGTGCCAGCAGCGTAGCTCCGGGGGGTTTCACTGAAGCTTTCTTT	CASSVAPGGFTEAFF
TRBV5-1	TRBJ1-4	-	once	TGCGCCAGCAGCCCGACGGTGACTAATGAAAAACTGTTTTTT	CASSPTVTNEKLFF
TRBV2	TRBJ1-2	-	-	TGTGCCAGCTGCAAGGAGAACTATGGCTACACCTTC	CASCKENYGYTF
TRBV29-1	TRBJ2-5	-	once	TGCAGCGTTGAAGGGGGAGGCCAAGAGACCCAGTACTTC	CSVEGGGQETQYF
TRBV2	TRBJ2-1	-	once	TGTGCCAGCAGTGAAATGAGTTGGGATGAGCAGTTCTTC	CASSEMSWDEQFF
TRBV10-3	TRBJ2-3	TRBD2	-	TGTGCCATCAAGGAGGGCACGGGACTAGCGGTAAACACAGATACGCAGTATTTT	CAIKEGTGLAVNTDTQYF
TRBV7-8	TRBJ2-3	-	-	TGTGCCAGCAGCTTAGCGGGTATTTATGGGGGTACGCAGTATTTT	CASSLAGIYGGTQYF
TRBV5-1	TRBJ1-1	-	-	TGCGCCAGCAGCCTAAGTCGTTCAGGGACTGACACTGAAGCTTTCTTT	CASSLSRSGTDTEAFF
TRBV5-8	TRBJ2-1	-	-	TGTGCCAGCAGTAGTCAGGGGCGGTTAGGGCAGTTCTTC	CASSSQGRLGQFF
TRBV25-1	TRBJ1-2	TRBD1	-	TGTGCCAGCAGTGCGGGGACAGGGTATAGCTACACCTTC	CASSAGTGYSYTF
TRBV7-8	TRBJ1-6	TRBD1	-	TGTGCCAGCAGCCGGACAGGGAGCTCCTATAATTCACCCCTCCACTTT	CASSRTGSSYNSPLHF
TRBV7-2	TRBJ2-7	-	-	TGTGCCAGCGGCGGGTCGGAGGCCGGGCTTTGGGAGCAGTACTTC	CASGGSEAGLWEQYF
TRBV6-1	TRBJ1-2	-	-	TGTGCCAGCAGTGAATCAGTCGTGGGTAACTACTATGGCTACACCTTC	CASSESVVGNYYGYTF
TRBV7-3	TRBJ2-1	-	-	TGTGCCAGCAGCTATCTAGGAGGGAGATCCTACAATGAGCAGTTCTTC	CASSYLGGRSYNEQFF
TRBV7-8	TRBJ1-5	TRBD1	-	TGTGCCAGCAGCTTAGCGTACGGACAGGGGGCTCAGCCCCAGCATTTT	CASSLAYGQGAQPQHF
TRBV2	TRBJ1-2	-	-	TGTGCCAGCAGCGGGTCAAGAGACTATGGCTACACCTTC	CASSGSRDYGYTF
TRBV30	TRBJ2-3	-	-	TGTGCCTGGGCAGGGAGGACAGATACGCAGTATTTT	CAWAGRTDTQYF
TRBV14	TRBJ1-3	-	-	TGTGCCAGCGGGGGTAATAGAAACACCATATATTTT	CASGGNRNTIYF
TRBV2	TRBJ2-2	TRBD2	-	TGTGCCAGAACGGGACTAGCTCCCACCGGGGAGCTGTTTTTT	CARTGLAPTGELFF
TRBV18	TRBJ1-1	-	-	TGTGCCAGCTCACCGAGCGGGAACACTGAAGCTTTCTTT	CASSPSGNTEAFF
TRBV15	TRBJ2-1	TRBD1	-	TGTGCCACCAGTACCCGATGGGGGACAGGGGCTGGTGAGCAGTTCTTC	CATSTRWGTGAGEQFF